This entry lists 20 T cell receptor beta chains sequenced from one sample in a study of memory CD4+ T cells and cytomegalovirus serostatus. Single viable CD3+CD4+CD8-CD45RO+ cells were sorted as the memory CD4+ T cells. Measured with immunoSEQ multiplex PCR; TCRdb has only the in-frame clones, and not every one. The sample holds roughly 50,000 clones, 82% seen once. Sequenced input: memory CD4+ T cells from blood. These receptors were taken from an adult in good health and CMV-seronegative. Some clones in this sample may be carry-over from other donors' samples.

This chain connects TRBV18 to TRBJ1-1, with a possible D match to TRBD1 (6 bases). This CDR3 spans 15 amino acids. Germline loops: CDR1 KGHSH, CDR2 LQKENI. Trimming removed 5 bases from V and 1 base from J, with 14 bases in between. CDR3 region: CASSVGGGRNTEAFF. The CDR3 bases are TGTGCCAGCTCAGTCGGGGGGGGCAGGAACACTGAAGCTTTCTTT.

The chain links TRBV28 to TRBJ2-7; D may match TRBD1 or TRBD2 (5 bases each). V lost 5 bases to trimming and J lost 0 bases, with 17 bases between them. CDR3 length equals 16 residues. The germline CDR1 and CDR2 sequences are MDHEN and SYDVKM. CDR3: CASSRTYRRSSYEQYF. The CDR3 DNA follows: TGTGCCAGCAGTCGAACTTACAGGAGGAGCTCCTACGAGCAGTACTTC.

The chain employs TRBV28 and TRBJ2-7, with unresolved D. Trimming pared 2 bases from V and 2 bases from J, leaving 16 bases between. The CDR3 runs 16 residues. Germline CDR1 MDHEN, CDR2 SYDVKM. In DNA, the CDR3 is TGTGCCAGCAGTTTACCGAGGATAAAAGCTGCCTACGAGCAGTACTTC. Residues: CASSLPRIKAAYEQYF. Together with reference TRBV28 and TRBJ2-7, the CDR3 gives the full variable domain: DVKVTQSSRYLVKRTGEKVFLECVQDMDHENMFWYRQDPGLGLRLIYFSYDVKMKEKGDIPEGYSVSREKKERFSLILESASTNQTSMYLCASSLPRIKAAYEQYFGPGTRLTVT.

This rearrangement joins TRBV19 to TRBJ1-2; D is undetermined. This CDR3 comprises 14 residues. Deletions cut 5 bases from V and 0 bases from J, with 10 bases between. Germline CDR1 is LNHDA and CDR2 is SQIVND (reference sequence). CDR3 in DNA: TGTGCCAGTAGTCATGGACCAGCTAACTATGGCTACACCTTC. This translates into CASSHGPANYGYTF.

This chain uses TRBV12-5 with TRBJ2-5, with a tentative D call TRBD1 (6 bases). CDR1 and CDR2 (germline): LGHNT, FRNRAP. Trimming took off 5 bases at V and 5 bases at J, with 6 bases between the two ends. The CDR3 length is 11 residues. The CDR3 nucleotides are TGTGCTAGTGGTGACAGGGAGACCCAGTACTTC. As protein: CASGDRETQYF. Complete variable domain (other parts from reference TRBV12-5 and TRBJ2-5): DARVTQTPRHKVTEMGQEVTMRCQPILGHNTVFWYRQTMMQGLELLAYFRNRAPLDDSGMPKDRFSAEMPDATLATLKIQPSEPRDSAVYFCASGDRETQYFGPGTRLLVL.

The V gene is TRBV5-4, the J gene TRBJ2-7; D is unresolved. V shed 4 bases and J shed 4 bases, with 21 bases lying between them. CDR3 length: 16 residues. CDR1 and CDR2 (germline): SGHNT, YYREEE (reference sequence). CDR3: CASSPLGKGADYEQYF. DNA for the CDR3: TGTGCCAGCAGCCCTCTGGGTAAAGGTGCTGATTACGAGCAGTACTTC.

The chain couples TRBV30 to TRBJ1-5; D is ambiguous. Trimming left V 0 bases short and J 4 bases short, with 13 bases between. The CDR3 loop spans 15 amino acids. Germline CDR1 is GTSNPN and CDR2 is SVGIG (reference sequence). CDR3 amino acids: CAWSVRRNGNQPQHF. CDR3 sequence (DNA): TGTGCCTGGAGTGTACGGAGGAACGGGAATCAGCCCCAGCATTTT.

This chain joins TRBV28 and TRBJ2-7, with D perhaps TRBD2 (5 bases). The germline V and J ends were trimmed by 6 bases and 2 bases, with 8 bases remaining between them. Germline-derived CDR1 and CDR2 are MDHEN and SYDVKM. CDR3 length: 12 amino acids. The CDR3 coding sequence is TGTGCCAGCAGCCTAGCCCCCTACGAGCAGTACTTC. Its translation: CASSLAPYEQYF.

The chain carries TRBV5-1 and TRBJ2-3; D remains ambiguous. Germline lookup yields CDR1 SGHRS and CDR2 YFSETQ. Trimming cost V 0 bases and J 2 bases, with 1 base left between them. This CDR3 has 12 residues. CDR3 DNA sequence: TGCGCCAGCAGCTTGGCCACAGATACGCAGTATTTT. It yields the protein CASSLATDTQYF. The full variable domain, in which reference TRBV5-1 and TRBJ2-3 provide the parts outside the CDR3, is KAGVTQTPRYLIKTRGQQVTLSCSPISGHRSVSWYQQTPGQGLQFLFEYFSETQRNKGNFPGRFSGRQFSNSRSEMNVSTLELGDSALYLCASSLATDTQYFGPGTRLTVL.

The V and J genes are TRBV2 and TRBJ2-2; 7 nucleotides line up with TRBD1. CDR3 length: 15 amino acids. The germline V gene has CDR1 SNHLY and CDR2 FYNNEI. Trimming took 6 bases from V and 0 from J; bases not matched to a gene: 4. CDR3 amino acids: CASRRQGSNTGELFF. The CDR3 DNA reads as TGTGCCAGCAGGCGACAGGGATCGAACACCGGGGAGCTGTTTTTT.

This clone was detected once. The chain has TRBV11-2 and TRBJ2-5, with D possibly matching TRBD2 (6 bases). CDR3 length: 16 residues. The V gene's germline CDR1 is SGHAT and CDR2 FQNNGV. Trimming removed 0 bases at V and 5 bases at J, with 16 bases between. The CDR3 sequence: CASSLDRPGVSETQYF. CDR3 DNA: TGTGCCAGCAGCTTAGATCGCCCGGGAGTATCGGAGACCCAGTACTTC.

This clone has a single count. CDR3 nucleotides: TGTGCCAGCAGCTACCGGGCTAGAGGTAACTACGAGCAGTACTTC. Translation: CASSYRARGNYEQYF. The chain employs TRBV7-2 and TRBJ2-7; no clear D. The V and J ends lost 4 bases and 3 bases respectively, with 16 bases between them. CDR1 and CDR2 (germline): SGHTA, FQGNSA. The CDR3 has 15 amino acids.

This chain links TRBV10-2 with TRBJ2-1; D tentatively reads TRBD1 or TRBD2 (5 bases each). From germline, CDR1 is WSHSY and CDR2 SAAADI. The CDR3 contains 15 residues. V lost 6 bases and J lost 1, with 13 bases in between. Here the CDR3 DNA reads TGCGCCAGCAGGGTCGGGACCCAATCCTACAATGAGCAGTTCTTC. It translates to CASRVGTQSYNEQFF.

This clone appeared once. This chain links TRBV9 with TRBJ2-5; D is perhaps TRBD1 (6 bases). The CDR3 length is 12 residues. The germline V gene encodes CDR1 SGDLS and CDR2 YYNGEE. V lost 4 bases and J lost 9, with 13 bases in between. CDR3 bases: TGTGCCAGCAGCCCGGGACACGGAGCCCAGTACTTC. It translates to CASSPGHGAQYF.

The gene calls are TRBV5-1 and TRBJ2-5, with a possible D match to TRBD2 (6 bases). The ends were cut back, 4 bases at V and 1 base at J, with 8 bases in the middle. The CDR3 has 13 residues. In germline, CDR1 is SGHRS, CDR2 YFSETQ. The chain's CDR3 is CASSKGLQETQYF. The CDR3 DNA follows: TGCGCCAGCAGCAAGGGACTCCAAGAGACCCAGTACTTC.

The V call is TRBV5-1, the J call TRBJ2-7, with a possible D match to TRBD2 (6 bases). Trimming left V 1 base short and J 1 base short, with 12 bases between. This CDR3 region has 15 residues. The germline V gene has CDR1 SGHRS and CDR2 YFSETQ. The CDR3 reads CASSLWRGRSYEQYF. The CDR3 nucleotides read TGCGCCAGCAGCTTGTGGAGGGGCAGATCCTACGAGCAGTACTTC.

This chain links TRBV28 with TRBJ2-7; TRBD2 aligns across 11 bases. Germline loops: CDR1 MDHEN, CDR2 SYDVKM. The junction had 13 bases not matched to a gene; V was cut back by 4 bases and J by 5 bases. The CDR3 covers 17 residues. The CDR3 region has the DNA TGTGCCAGCAGTTCCGGTAAACTAGCGGGAGCCCCGGACGAGCAGTACTTC. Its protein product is CASSSGKLAGAPDEQYF.

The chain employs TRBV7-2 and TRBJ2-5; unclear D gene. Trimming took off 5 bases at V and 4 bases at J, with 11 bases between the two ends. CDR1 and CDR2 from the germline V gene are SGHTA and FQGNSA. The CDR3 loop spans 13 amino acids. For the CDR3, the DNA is TGTGCCAGCAGCATTCCCCCGGGAGAGACCCAGTACTTC. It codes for CASSIPPGETQYF.

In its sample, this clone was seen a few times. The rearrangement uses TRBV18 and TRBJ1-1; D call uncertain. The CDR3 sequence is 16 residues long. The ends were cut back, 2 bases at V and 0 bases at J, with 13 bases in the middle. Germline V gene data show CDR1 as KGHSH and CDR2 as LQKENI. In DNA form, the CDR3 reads TGTGCCAGCTCACCAACTTCGTGGCAAGTGAACACTGAAGCTTTCTTT. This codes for CASSPTSWQVNTEAFF.

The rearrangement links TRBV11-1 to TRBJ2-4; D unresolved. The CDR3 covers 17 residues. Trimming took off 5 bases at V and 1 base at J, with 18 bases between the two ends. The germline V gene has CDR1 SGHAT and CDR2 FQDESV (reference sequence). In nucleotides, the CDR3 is TGTGCCAGCAGCGCCCAGTGGCTGCGAGGCGCCAAAAACATTCAGTACTTC. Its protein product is CASSAQWLRGAKNIQYF.